This TCR beta chain appears in the sequencing data of a study of blood T cell repertoires in COVID-19. Study at large: Samples came from the United States, Italy and Spain, spanning acute and convalescent COVID-19. T cells, B-cell-depleted T cells, or PBMCs supplied cDNA or gDNA.

Per the original data handling: For nucleated cells, counts were estimated from reference gene primer amplification. Method: immunoSEQ multiplex PCR; TCRdb's copy keeps in-frame clones and lacks some. From that table come the V and J calls and clone size; the DNA was used to work out D and trimming. This table holds 150,000 to 200,000 clones, approximately 86% found once. V gave up 5 bases and J gave up 6 bases, with 13 bases separating them. The length of the CDR3 is 13 residues. Germline V CDR1 and CDR2: MNHEY, SMNVEV (reference sequence). This clone has a handful of counts. Sample: peripheral blood. The TCR sequence derives from a man aged 50 to 59 with active or convalescent COVID-19. V is TRBV27 and J is TRBJ1-2; D is undetermined. CDR3 nucleotide sequence: TGTGCCAGCAGTCCGGGCCCGGGAAATGGCTACACCTTC. Its protein product is CASSPGPGNGYTF.